This TCR beta chain was found in a study of CXCR4 blockade with PD-1 therapy in pancreatic cancer. The CDR3 contains 20 residues when both ends are counted. The table came from immunoSEQ multiplex PCR; TCRdb's copy has only in-frame clones and leaves some out. The table lists some 1,700 clones, over 35% of them singletons. A word on this clone: The limits of the CDR3 on the DNA are not certain, so only TCRdb's listed CDR3 is given.

The clonotype originates from a human donor with pancreatic ductal adenocarcinoma. The chain combines TRBV12-1 with TRBJ1-4; the DNA was not used to check the table's D call, TRBD1. TRBV12-1 constitutes a pseudogene. Sequencing was performed on tumor tissue. The CDR3 here is CASSFEFWGQGIMENEKLFF.